This T cell receptor beta chain was captured in a study of cytomegalovirus exposure and HLA in healthy donors. The CDR3 is made up of 16 amino acids. V lost 8 bases, J lost 0 bases, and 18 bases lay in between. Germline loops: CDR1 SGHRS, CDR2 YFSETQ. It was with 60 Vbeta and 13 Jbeta primers that the PCR ran. The authors' processing: As a later analysis found, there were 70 million to 90 million unique TCR beta chains, of which around 10 million were shared. The method was immunoSEQ multiplex PCR; TCRdb's version includes in-frame clones alone and lacks a portion of them. Clonal size and the V and J genes are those of that table, whereas D and trimming came from the DNA. The sample consists of some 140,000 clones, about four fifths of them appearing once. Unrecorded immune exposure was likely among donors, who were nominally healthy when sampled. This clone has only a few counts. Its antigen is unknown.

Study-wide results and limits: Sequences of the TCR beta chain were said to predict the HLA-A and HLA-B alleles of most subjects accurately. It was confirmed in vitro that three of the CMV-associated chains were specific for CMV antigens.

The TCR was taken from a female donor in good health and CMV-seronegative. Sample: PBMCs. The chain is built from TRBV5-1 and TRBJ1-3; no reliable D call. CDR3 in amino acids: CASSTGSPSSGNTIYF. The CDR3, as DNA: TGCGCCAGTAGTACCGGGAGCCCGAGCTCTGGAAACACCATATATTTT.